Listed below are T cell receptor beta chains from one sample, sequenced in a study of T cell repertoires in cytomegalovirus infection. The antigens for these receptors are not known. TCRdb re-called the reads through MiXCR, storing one row per CDR3 protein. The sample lists under 850,000 distinct CDR3 sequences; around 30% were seen once. Sequences were derived from cultured PBMCs, sampled from culture after CMV antigen stimulation. Receptors originate from a human donor in good health (CMV status not recorded). Some clones in this sample may be carry-over from other donors' samples. Both conserved end residues are part of each CDR3.

TRBV10-3 | CATGQGLGSYEQYF
TRBV7-6 | CASSLGVIDTQYF
TRBV28 | CATLLTGLNYGYTF
TRBV7-9 | CASSLTGSRTYEQYF
TRBV7-2 | CASSLPGGTSGGYTF
TRBV27 | CASSSTLPSQETQYF
TRBV7-8 | CASSLEGEQGGEWVTEAFF
TRBV20-1 | CSTTGRGQGNTIYF
TRBV20-1 | CSANRETDTQYF
TRBV12-3/TRBV12-4 | CASSLGPASASYGYTF
TRBV7-2 | CASSHNGGFGGSGGETQYF
TRBV27 | CASSSLGRTDTQYF
TRBV7-6 | CASSLRLAGDETQYF
TRBV27 | CASPSHPPGGSSSPLHF
TRBV27 | CASSLLSGVFYEQYF
TRBV7-2 | CASSTNEQFF
TRBV10-1 | CASSENTNFVREQFF
TRBV14 | CASSPRVGAGELFF
TRBV6-1 | CASSEMGAIGTEAFF
TRBV7-8 | CASSLSRFMNTEAFF
TRBV6-2/TRBV6-3 | CASSSQGILETQYF
TRBV12-3/TRBV12-4 | CASSFVLAGGDTQYF
TRBV15 | CATSRSYSNQPQHF
TRBV20-1 | CSASWGARGNTIYF
TRBV6-5 | CASSYSTRGVYGYTF
TRBV7-9 | CASMGSSGSSEQYF
TRBV6-6 | CASTQGGAGQETQYF
TRBV6-1 | CASTLTGNTEAFF